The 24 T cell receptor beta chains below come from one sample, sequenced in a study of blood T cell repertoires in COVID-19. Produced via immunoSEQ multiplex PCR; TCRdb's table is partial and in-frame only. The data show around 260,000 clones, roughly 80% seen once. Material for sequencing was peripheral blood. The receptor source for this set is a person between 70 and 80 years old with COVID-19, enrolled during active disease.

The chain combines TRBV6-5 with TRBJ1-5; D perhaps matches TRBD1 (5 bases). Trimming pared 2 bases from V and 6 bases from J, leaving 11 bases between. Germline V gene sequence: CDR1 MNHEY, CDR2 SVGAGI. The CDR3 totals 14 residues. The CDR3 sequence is CASSYAGRGQPQHF. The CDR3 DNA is TGTGCCAGCAGTTACGCAGGAAGGGGTCAGCCCCAGCATTTT.

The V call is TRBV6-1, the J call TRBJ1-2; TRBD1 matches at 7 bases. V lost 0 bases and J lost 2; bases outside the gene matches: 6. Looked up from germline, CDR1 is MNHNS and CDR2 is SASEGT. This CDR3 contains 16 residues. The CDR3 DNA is TGTGCCAGCAGTGAAGCCTCGGGACAGCTCAACTATGGCTACACCTTC. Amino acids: CASSEASGQLNYGYTF.

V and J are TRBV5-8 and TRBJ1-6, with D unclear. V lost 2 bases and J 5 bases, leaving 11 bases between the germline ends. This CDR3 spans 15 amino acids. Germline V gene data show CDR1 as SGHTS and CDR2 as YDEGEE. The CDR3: CASSFAGSDNSPLHF. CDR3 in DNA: TGTGCCAGCAGCTTTGCGGGGTCGGATAATTCACCCCTCCACTTT.

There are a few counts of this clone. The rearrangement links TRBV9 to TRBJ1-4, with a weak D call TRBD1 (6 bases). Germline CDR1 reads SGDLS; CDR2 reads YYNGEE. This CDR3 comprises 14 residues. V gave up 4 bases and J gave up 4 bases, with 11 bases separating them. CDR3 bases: TGTGCCAGCAGCCCGCGGACAGATAATGAAAAACTGTTTTTT. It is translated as CASSPRTDNEKLFF.

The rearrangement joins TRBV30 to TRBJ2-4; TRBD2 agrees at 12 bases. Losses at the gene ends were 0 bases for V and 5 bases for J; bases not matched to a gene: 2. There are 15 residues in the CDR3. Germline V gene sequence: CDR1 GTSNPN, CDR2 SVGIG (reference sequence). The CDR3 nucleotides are TGTGCCTGGAGTGTAGGACTAGCGGGACAAAACATTCAGTACTTC. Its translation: CAWSVGLAGQNIQYF.

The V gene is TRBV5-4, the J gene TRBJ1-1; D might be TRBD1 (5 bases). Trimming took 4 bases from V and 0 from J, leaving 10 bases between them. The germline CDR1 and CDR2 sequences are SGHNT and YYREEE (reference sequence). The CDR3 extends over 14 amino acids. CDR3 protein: CASSRQLMNTEAFF. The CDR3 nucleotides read TGTGCCAGCAGCCGACAGCTCATGAACACTGAAGCTTTCTTT.

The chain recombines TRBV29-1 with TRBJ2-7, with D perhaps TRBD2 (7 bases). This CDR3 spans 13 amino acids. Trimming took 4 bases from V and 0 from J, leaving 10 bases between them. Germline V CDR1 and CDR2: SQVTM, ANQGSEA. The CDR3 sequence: CSVVGGPSYEQYF. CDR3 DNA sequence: TGCAGCGTTGTCGGGGGGCCCTCCTACGAGCAGTACTTC.

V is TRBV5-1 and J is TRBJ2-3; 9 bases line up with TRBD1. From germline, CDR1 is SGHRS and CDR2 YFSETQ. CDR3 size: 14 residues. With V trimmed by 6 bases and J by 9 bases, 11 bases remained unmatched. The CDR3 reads CASTHAWGQGTQYF. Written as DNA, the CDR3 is TGCGCCAGCACCCACGCCTGGGGACAGGGAACGCAGTATTTT.

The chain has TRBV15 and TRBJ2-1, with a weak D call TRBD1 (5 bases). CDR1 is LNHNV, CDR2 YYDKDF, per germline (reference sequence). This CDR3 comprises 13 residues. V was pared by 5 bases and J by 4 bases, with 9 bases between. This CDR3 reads CATSRRQYNEQFF. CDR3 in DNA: TGTGCCACCAGCCGAAGACAGTACAATGAGCAGTTCTTC.

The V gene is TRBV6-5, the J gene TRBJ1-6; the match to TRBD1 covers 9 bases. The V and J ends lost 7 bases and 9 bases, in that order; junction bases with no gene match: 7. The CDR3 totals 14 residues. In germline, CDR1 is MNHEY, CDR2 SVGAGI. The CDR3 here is CASNNRGHGSPLHF. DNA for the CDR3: TGTGCCAGCAACAACAGGGGGCACGGTTCACCCCTCCACTTT.

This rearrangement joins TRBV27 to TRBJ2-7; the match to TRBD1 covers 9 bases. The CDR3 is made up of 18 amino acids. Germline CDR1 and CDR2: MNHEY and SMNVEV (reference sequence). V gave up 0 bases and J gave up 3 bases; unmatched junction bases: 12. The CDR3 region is CASSLSRQGEFANYEQYF. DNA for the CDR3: TGTGCCAGCAGTTTATCCCGACAGGGGGAGTTTGCTAACTACGAGCAGTACTTC.

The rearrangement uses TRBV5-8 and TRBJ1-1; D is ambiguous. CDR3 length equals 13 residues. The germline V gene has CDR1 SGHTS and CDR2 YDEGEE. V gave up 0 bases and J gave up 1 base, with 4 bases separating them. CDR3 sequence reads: CASSLDRNTEAFF. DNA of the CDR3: TGTGCCAGCAGCTTGGACAGGAACACTGAAGCTTTCTTT.

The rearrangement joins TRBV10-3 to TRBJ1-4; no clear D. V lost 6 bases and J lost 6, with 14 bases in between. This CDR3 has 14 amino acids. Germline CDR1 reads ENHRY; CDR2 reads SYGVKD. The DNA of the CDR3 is TGTGCCATCAGGCCCGGAGCCGCTGATGAAAAACTGTTTTTT. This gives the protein CAIRPGAADEKLFF.

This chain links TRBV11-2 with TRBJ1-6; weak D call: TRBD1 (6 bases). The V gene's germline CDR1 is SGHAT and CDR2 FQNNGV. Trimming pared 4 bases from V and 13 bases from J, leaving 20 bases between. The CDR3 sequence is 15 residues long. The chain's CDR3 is CASSSLGGGGEPLHF. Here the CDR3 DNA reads TGTGCCAGCAGCTCCCTGGGAGGGGGGGGTGAGCCCCTCCACTTT.

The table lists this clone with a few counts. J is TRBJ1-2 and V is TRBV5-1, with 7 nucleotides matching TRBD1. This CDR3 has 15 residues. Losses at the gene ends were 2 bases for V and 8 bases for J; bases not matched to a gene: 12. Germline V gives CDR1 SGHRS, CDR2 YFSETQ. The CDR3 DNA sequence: TGCGCCAGCAGCTTATTCATACGACAGGGCAGCGGCTACACCTTC. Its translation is CASSLFIRQGSGYTF.

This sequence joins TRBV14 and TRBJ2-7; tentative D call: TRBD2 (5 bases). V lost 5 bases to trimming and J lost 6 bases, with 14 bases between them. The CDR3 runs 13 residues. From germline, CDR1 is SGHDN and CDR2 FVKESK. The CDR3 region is CASSDNLAVEQYF. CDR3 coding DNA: TGTGCCAGCAGCGACAACCTAGCCGTCGAGCAGTACTTC.

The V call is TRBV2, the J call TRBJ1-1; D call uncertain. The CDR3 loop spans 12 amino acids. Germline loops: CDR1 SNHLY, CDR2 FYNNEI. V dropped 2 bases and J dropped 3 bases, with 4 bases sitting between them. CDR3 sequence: CASSETYTEAFF. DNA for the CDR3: TGTGCCAGCAGTGAAACATACACTGAAGCTTTCTTT.

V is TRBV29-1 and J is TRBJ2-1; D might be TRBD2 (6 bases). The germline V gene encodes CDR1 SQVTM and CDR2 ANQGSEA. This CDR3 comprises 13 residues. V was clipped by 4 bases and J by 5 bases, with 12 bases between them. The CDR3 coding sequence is TGCAGCGTTGGACCCACTAGCCACAATGAGCAGTTCTTC. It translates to CSVGPTSHNEQFF.

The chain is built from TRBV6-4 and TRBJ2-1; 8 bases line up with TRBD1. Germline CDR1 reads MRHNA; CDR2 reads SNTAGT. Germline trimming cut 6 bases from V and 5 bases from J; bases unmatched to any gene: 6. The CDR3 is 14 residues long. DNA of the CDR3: TGTGCCAGCAGCCCGGGACAGGCAAACAATGAGCAGTTCTTC. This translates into CASSPGQANNEQFF.

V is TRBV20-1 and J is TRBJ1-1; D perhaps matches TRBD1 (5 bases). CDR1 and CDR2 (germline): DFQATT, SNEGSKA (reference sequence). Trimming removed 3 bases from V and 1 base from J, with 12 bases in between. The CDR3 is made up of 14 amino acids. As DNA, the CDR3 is TGCAGTGCTAGTGGGTACAGGACGAACACTGAAGCTTTCTTT. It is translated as CSASGYRTNTEAFF.

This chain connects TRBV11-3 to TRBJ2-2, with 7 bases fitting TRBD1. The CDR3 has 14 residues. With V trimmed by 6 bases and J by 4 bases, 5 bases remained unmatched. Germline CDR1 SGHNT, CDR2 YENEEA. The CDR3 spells CASRPDRATGELFF. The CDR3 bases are TGTGCCAGCAGACCTGACAGGGCCACCGGGGAGCTGTTTTTT.

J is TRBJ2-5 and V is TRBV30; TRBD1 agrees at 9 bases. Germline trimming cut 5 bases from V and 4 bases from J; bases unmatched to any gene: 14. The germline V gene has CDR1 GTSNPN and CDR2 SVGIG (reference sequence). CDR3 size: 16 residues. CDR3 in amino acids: CAWSPGSGQGSETQYF. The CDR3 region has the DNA TGTGCCTGGTCTCCCGGGTCGGGACAGGGTTCAGAGACCCAGTACTTC.

CDR3 nucleotides: TGTGCCAGCTCACCACGGGCCGCTGGACAGCGAAACACCATATATTTT. Translation: CASSPRAAGQRNTIYF. V is TRBV18 and J is TRBJ1-3, with a weak D call TRBD1 (6 bases). Germline V gene lookup returns CDR1 KGHSH and CDR2 LQKENI. V lost 1 base and J 5 bases, leaving 15 bases between the germline ends. The length of the CDR3 is 16 residues.

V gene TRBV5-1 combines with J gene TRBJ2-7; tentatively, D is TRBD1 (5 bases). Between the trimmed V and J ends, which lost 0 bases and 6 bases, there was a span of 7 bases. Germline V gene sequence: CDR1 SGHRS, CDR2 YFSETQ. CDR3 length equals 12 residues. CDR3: CASSLEGAEQYF. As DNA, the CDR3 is TGCGCCAGCAGCTTGGAAGGGGCCGAGCAGTACTTC. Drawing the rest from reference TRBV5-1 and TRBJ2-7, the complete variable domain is KAGVTQTPRYLIKTRGQQVTLSCSPISGHRSVSWYQQTPGQGLQFLFEYFSETQRNKGNFPGRFSGRQFSNSRSEMNVSTLELGDSALYLCASSLEGAEQYFGPGTRLTVT.